These 19 T cell receptor beta chains share one sample of origin, sequenced in a study of cytomegalovirus exposure and HLA in healthy donors. PCR involved 60 Vbeta and 13 Jbeta primers. The protocol was immunoSEQ multiplex PCR, while the TCRdb copy is restricted to in-frame clones and leaves out a portion. The table includes roughly 250,000 clones, roughly two thirds detected once. Sample: PBMCs. These receptors originate from a female donor in good health and CMV-seronegative.

This chain joins TRBV6-1 and TRBJ1-1; the D gene is possibly TRBD1 (6 bases). Trimming cost V 8 bases and J 5 bases, with 24 bases left between them. Germline CDR1 reads MNHNS; CDR2 reads SASEGT. This CDR3 has 16 amino acids. The CDR3 DNA reads as TGTGCCAGCGGTGGGGGCATTTCTCGTGGGTGGACTGAAGCTTTCTTT. Translating gives CASGGGISRGWTEAFF.

V is TRBV5-1 and J is TRBJ2-7; D ambiguous. The germline CDR1 and CDR2 sequences are SGHRS and YFSETQ. V dropped 2 bases and J dropped 6 bases, with 12 bases sitting between them. The CDR3 runs to 13 residues. In DNA form, the CDR3 reads TGCGCCAGCAGCTTCGGTGTTCTTCCCGAGCAGTACTTC. Translating gives CASSFGVLPEQYF.

The V gene is TRBV5-4, the J gene TRBJ2-5; no clear D gene. There are 13 residues in the CDR3. The germline V gene encodes CDR1 SGHNT and CDR2 YYREEE (reference sequence). V lost 0 bases to trimming and J lost 5 bases, with 8 bases between them. CDR3 sequence reads: CASSLAPVETQYF. As DNA, the CDR3 is TGTGCCAGCAGCTTGGCCCCAGTCGAGACCCAGTACTTC.

The gene calls are TRBV4-2 and TRBJ1-5, with 7 positions matching TRBD1. J lost 5 bases, V lost 4 bases, and 5 bases had no gene match. The CDR3 has 14 amino acids. CDR1 and CDR2 (germline): LGHNA, YNFKEQ. The CDR3 is CASSLSGTDQPQHF. The CDR3 DNA is TGTGCCAGCAGCCTATCCGGGACAGATCAGCCCCAGCATTTT.

The chain employs TRBV11-1 and TRBJ2-7; 9 bases line up with TRBD1. The CDR3 consists of 15 residues. Trimming removed 5 bases from V and 6 bases from J; junction bases left unmatched: 11. From germline, CDR1 is SGHAT and CDR2 FQDESV (reference sequence). CDR3 nucleotide sequence: TGTGCCAGCAGCCTCCGTCCCGGGACAGGGTTCGAGCAGTACTTC. Translated: CASSLRPGTGFEQYF.

The V gene is TRBV2, the J gene TRBJ2-1; 8 bases are a match to TRBD2. The CDR3 has 14 amino acids. In germline, CDR1 is SNHLY, CDR2 FYNNEI. The trim removed 6 bases at V and 7 bases at J, leaving 8 bases unmatched. In DNA, the CDR3 is TGTGCCAGCAGAAATAGCGGGAATCGGAATGAGCAGTTCTTC. Translation gives CASRNSGNRNEQFF.

This clone occurred a few times. The chain employs TRBV13 and TRBJ1-2; TRBD1 aligns across 11 bases. This CDR3 is 14 amino acids long. Per germline, CDR1 PRHDT and CDR2 FYEKMQ (reference sequence). V shed 3 bases and J 3 bases; nucleotides not matched to a gene: 0. The CDR3 DNA sequence: TGTGCCAGCAGCTTGGGACAGGGGGACTATGGCTACACCTTC. Encoded protein: CASSLGQGDYGYTF.

In DNA, the CDR3 is TGTGCCAGCACTGGAACAGGGGCCGGGGAGCTGTTTTTT. Its translation: CASTGTGAGELFF. The chain employs TRBV6-5 and TRBJ2-2; 7 nucleotides align to TRBD1. The ends lost 7 bases at V and 6 bases at J; junction bases unmatched: 5. The CDR3 runs 13 residues. CDR1 and CDR2 from the germline V gene are MNHEY and SVGAGI.

For this clone: Sequence at one end of the junction differs from germline and may be a read error. This chain joins TRBV7-9 and TRBJ1-1; no firm D call. Germline V gene sequence: CDR1 SEHNR, CDR2 FQNEAQ (reference sequence). The CDR3 runs to 13 residues. The CDR3 protein is CSSSLVEGPEAFF. DNA of the CDR3: TGTTCCAGCAGCTTAGTCGAGGGCCCTGAAGCTTTCTTT.

The rearrangement links TRBV5-1 to TRBJ2-1, with TRBD1 matching over 7 bases. In germline, CDR1 is SGHRS, CDR2 YFSETQ. The CDR3 consists of 16 residues. Trimming removed 0 bases from V and 3 bases from J; junction bases left unmatched: 6. The CDR3 region has the DNA TGCGCCAGCAGCTTGGCCCCGGGACAGAACTACAATGAGCAGTTCTTC. Protein: CASSLAPGQNYNEQFF.

J is TRBJ2-1 and V is TRBV29-1, with D tentatively TRBD2 (6 bases). Between the trimmed V and J ends, which lost 1 base and 3 bases, there was a span of 13 bases. The CDR3 covers 15 residues. In germline, CDR1 is SQVTM, CDR2 ANQGSEA. This chain's CDR3 is CSVEGQGLNYNEQFF. The DNA of the CDR3 is TGCAGCGTTGAAGGTCAGGGACTGAACTACAATGAGCAGTTCTTC.

The chain couples TRBV6-6 to TRBJ1-2; no clear D gene. This CDR3 has 14 amino acids. Germline V gene data show CDR1 as MNHNY and CDR2 as SVGAGI (reference sequence). Trimming took off 5 bases at V and 4 bases at J, with 14 bases between the two ends. CDR3 region: CASSPGSRTYGYTF. The CDR3 coding sequence is TGTGCCAGCAGTCCGGGGTCCAGAACCTATGGCTACACCTTC.

The chain links TRBV2 to TRBJ2-2; maybe TRBD1 (6 bases). Trimming took off 3 bases at V and 4 bases at J, with 9 bases between the two ends. CDR1 is SNHLY, CDR2 FYNNEI, per germline. CDR3 size: 14 residues. The CDR3 region is CASSDQGSTGELFF. CDR3 nucleotide sequence: TGTGCCAGCAGTGATCAGGGGAGCACCGGGGAGCTGTTTTTT.

The gene calls are TRBV18 and TRBJ1-2, with 8 bases that match TRBD1. Losses at the gene ends were 5 bases for V and 2 bases for J; bases not matched to a gene: 7. The CDR3 is 15 amino acids. Germline CDR1 reads KGHSH; CDR2 reads LQKENI. DNA for the CDR3: TGTGCCAGCTCAGCGGGACAGGCCCAGAACTATGGCTACACCTTC. Residues: CASSAGQAQNYGYTF.

V and J are TRBV5-1 and TRBJ1-2; TRBD1 aligns across 7 bases. There are 17 residues in the CDR3. Germline V lookup: CDR1 SGHRS, CDR2 YFSETQ. With V trimmed by 1 base and J by 2 bases, 11 bases remained unmatched. The CDR3 is CASSLTRGTDTNYGYTF. CDR3 DNA sequence: TGCGCCAGCAGCTTGACTAGGGGGACAGATACCAACTATGGCTACACCTTC.

The chain is built from TRBV19 and TRBJ1-2, with 9 bases that match TRBD1. There are 14 residues in the CDR3. Trimming at V came to 5 bases and at J to 7 bases, leaving 8 bases not matched to a gene. Germline V gene lookup returns CDR1 LNHDA and CDR2 SQIVND (reference sequence). The CDR3 DNA follows: TGTGCCAGTAGTCCGTCGGACAGGGGAAGTGGCTACACCTTC. This translates into CASSPSDRGSGYTF.

This clone has only a few counts. This chain uses TRBV15 with TRBJ2-1; 12 bases are a match to TRBD1. CDR1 and CDR2 (germline): LNHNV, YYDKDF (reference sequence). V lost 0 bases to trimming and J lost 5 bases; unmatched junction nucleotides: 5. The CDR3 has 17 residues. The CDR3 DNA is TGTGCCACCAGCAGAGATTGGGACAGGGGGCCGAACAATGAGCAGTTCTTC. It is translated as CATSRDWDRGPNNEQFF.

The CDR3 protein is CASSTYPSYEQYF. The CDR3 nucleotides read TGTGCCAGCTCAACCTATCCCTCCTACGAGCAGTACTTC. The chain carries TRBV27 and TRBJ2-7; D unresolved. Germline lookup yields CDR1 MNHEY and CDR2 SMNVEV (reference sequence). Trimming removed 8 bases at V and 0 bases at J, with 11 bases between. CDR3 length: 13 amino acids.

The chain couples TRBV27 to TRBJ1-2; 8 bases fit TRBD1. The V gene's germline CDR1 is MNHEY and CDR2 SMNVEV (reference sequence). CDR3 length: 17 amino acids. Trimming removed 2 bases from V and 7 bases from J; junction bases left unmatched: 15. The CDR3, as DNA: TGTGCCAGCAGTTTAAGAGACAGGGGAGTCGGATCCCTTGGCTACACCTTC. The encoded protein is CASSLRDRGVGSLGYTF.